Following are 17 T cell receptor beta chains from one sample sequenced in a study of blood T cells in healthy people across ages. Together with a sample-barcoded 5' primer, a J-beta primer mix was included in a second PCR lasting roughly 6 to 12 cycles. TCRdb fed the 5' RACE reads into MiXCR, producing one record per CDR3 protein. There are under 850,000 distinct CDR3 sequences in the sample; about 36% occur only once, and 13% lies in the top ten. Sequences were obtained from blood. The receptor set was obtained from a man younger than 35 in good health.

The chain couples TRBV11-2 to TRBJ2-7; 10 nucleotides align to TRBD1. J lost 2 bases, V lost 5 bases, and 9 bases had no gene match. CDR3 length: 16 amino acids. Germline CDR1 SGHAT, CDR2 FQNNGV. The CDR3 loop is CASSAVVGTGAYEQYF. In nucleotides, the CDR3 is TGTGCCAGCAGCGCAGTCGTCGGGACAGGGGCCTACGAGCAGTACTTC.

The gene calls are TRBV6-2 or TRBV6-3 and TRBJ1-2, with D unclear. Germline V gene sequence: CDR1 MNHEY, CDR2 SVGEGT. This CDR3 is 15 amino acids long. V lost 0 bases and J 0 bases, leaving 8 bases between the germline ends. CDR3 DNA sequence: TGTGCCAGCAGTTACTCTCGCTCGGCTAACTATGGCTACACCTTC. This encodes CASSYSRSANYGYTF.

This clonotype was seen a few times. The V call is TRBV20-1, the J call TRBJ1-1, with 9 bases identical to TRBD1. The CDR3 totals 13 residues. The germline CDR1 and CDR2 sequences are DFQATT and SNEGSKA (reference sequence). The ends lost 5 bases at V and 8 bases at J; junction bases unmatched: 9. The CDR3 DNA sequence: TGCAGTGCTTACCGCCGGGACAGGGAGGAAGCTTTCTTT. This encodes CSAYRRDREEAFF.

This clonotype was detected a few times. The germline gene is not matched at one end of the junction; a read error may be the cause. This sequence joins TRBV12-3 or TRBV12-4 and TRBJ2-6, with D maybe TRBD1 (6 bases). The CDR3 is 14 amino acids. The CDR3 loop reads CASTSPLGADVLTF. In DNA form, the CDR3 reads TGTGCCAGCACCTCCCCTCTGGGGGCCGACGTCCTGACTTTC.

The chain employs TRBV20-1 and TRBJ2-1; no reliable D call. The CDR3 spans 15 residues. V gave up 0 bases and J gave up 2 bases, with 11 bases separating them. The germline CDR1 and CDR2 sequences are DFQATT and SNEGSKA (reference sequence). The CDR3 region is CSARDQGRPYNEQFF. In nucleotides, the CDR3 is TGCAGTGCTAGAGACCAAGGGCGGCCCTACAATGAGCAGTTCTTC.

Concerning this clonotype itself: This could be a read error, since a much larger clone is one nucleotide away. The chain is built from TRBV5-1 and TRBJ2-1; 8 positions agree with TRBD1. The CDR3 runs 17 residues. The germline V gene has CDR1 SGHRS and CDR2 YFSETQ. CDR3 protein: CASSRPGQASSHNEQFF. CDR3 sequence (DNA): TGCGCCAGCAGCCGACCGGGACAGGCCAGCTCCCACAATGAGCAGTTCTTC.

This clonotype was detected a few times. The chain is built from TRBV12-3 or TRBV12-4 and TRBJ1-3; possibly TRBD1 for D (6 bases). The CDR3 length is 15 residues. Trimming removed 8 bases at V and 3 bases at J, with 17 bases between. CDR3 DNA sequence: TGTGCCAGCGACCGTCCCGGGACACTTGGAAACACCATATATTTT. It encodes CASDRPGTLGNTIYF.

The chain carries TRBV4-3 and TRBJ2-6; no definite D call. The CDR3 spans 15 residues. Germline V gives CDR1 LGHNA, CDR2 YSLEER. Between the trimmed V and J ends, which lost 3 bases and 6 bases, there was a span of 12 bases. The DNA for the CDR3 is TGCGCCAGCAGCCAGGATACCCGACAGGCCAACGTCCTGACTTTC. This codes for CASSQDTRQANVLTF.

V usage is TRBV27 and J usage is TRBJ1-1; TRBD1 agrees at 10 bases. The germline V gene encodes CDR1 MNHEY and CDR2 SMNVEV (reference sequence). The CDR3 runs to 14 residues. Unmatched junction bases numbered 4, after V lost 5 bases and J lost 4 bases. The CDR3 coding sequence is TGTGCCAGCAGTGGAAGACAGGGGGCCACTGAAGCTTTCTTT. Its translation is CASSGRQGATEAFF.

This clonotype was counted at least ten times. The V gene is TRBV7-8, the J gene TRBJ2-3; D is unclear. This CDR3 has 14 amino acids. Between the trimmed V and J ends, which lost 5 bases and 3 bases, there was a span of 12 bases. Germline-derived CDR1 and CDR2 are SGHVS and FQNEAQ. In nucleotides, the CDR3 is TGTGCCAGCAGCCAGGACCGGATGACAGATACGCAGTATTTT. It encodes CASSQDRMTDTQYF.

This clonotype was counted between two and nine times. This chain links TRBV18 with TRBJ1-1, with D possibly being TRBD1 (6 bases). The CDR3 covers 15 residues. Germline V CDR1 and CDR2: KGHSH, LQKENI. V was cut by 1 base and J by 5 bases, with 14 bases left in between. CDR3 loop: CASSPRAGDRTEAFF. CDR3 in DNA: TGTGCCAGCTCACCACGGGCAGGGGACCGGACTGAAGCTTTCTTT.

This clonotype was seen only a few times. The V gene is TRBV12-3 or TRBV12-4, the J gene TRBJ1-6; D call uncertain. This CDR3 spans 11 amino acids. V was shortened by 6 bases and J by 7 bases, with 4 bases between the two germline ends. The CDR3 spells CASRQNSPLHF. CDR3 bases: TGTGCCAGCAGACAGAATTCACCCCTCCACTTT.

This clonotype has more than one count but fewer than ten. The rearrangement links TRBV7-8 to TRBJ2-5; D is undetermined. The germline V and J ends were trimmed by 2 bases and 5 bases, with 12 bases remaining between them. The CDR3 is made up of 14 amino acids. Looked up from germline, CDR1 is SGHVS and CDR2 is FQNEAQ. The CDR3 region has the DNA TGTGCCAGCAGCTTAACCGTGGGTCGGGAGACCCAGTACTTC. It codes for CASSLTVGRETQYF.

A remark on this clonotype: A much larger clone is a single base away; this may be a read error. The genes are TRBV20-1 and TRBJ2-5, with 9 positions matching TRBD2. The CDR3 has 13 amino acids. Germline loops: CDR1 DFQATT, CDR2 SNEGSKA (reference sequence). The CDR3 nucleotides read TGCAGGGCTATTGCGGGGGGGCAAGAGACCCAGTACTTC. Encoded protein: CRAIAGGQETQYF.

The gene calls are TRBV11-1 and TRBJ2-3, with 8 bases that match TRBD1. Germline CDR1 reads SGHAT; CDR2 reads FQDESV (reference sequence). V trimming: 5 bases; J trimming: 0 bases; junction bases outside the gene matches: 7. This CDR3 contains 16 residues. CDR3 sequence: CASSHGRGLSTDTQYF. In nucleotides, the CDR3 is TGTGCCAGCAGCCACGGCAGGGGGCTAAGCACAGATACGCAGTATTTT.

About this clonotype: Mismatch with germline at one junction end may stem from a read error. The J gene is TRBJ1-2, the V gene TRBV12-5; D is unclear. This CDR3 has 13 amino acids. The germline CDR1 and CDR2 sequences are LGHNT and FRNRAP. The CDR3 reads CASGVVQSYGYTF. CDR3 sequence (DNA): TGTGCTAGTGGTGTGGTCCAGTCCTATGGCTACACCTTC. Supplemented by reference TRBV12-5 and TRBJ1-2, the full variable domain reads DARVTQTPRHKVTEMGQEVTMRCQPILGHNTVFWYRQTMMQGLELLAYFRNRAPLDDSGMPKDRFSAEMPDATLATLKIQPSEPRDSAVYFCASGVVQSYGYTFGSGTRLTVV.

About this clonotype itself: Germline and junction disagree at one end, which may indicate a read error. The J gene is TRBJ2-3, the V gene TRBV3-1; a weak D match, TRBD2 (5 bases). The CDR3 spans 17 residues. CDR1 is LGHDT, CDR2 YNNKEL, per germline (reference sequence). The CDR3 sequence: CTSSQVSEVPVSDTQYF. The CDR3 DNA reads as TGTACCAGCAGCCAAGTATCGGAGGTCCCCGTCTCAGATACGCAGTATTTT.